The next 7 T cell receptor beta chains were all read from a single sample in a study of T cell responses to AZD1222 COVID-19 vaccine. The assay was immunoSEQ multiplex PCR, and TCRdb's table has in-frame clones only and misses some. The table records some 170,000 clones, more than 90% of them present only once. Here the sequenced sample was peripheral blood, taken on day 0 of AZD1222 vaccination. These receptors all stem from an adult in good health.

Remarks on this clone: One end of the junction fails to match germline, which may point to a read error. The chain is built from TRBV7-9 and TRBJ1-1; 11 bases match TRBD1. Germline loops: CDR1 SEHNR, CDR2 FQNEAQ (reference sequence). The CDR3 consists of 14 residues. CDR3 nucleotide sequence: TGTGCCAGCAGCCTCGAGGACAGGGGGCGAGAAGTTTTCTTT. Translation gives CASSLEDRGREVFF.

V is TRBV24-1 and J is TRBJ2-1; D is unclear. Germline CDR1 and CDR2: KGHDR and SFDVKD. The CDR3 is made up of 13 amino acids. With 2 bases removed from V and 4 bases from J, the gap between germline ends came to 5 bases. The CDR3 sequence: CATSDSSYNEQFF. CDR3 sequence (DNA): TGTGCCACCAGTGATTCCTCATACAATGAGCAGTTCTTC.

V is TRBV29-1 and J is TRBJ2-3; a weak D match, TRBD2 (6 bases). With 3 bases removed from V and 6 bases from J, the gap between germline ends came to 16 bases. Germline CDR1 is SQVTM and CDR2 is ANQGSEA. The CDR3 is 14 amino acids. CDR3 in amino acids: CSVEGGRQVDTQYF. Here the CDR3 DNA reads TGCAGCGTTGAGGGGGGTCGGCAGGTGGATACGCAGTATTTT.

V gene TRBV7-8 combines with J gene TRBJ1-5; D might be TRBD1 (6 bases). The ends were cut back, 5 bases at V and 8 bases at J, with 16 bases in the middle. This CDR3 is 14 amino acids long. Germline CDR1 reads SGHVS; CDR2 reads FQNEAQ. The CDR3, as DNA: TGTGCCAGCAGCCTTCAGGGGACCGGGGAGCCCCAGCATTTT. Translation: CASSLQGTGEPQHF.

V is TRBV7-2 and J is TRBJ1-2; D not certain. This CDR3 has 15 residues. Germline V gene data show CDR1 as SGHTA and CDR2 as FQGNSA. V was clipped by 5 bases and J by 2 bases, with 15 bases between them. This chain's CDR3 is CASSPRWTENYGYTF. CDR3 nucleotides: TGTGCCAGCAGCCCCCGTTGGACGGAGAACTATGGCTACACCTTC.

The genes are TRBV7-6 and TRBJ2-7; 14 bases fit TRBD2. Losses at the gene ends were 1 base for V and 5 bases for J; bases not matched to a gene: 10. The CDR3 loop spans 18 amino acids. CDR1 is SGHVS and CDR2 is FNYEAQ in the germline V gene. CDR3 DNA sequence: TGTGCCAGCAGCTTAGTGCCGGGAGGACTAGCGGGGGGCAACGAGCAGTACTTC. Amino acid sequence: CASSLVPGGLAGGNEQYF.

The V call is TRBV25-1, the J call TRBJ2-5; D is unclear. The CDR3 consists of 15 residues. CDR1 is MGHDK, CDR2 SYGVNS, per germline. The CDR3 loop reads CPYHSSYLARETQYF. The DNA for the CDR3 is TGTCCCTACCACTCGTCCTATTTAGCCAGGGAGACCCAGTACTTC.